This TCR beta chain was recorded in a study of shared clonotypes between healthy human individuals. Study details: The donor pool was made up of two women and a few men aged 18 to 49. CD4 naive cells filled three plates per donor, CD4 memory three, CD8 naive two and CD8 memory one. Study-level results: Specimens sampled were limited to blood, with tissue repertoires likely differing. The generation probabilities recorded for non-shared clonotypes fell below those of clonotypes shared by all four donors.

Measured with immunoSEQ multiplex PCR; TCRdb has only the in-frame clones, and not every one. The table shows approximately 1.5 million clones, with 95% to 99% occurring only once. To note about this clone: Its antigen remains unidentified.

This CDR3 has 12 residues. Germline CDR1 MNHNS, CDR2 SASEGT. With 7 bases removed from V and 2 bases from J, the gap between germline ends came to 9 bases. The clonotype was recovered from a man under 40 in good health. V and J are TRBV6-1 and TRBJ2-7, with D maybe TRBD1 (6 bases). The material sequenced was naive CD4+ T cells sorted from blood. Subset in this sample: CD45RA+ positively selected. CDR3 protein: CASNRVAYEQYF. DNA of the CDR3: TGTGCCAGCAACAGGGTTGCCTACGAGCAGTACTTC.